This TCR beta chain was retrieved from a study of blood T cell repertoires in COVID-19. Study-level background: PBMCs, B-cell-depleted T cells, or T cells provided the cDNA or gDNA that made up the material.

CDR1 MNHEY and CDR2 SMNVEV come from the germline V gene (reference sequence). Losses at the gene ends were 6 bases for V and 2 bases for J; bases not matched to a gene: 5. This CDR3 contains 15 residues. Original data processing: Estimation of nucleated cell counts relied on the amplification of reference gene primers. Assay: immunoSEQ multiplex PCR; the TCRdb copy retains only in-frame clones and omits some. The V and J calls and the clone size are those of that table, but D and trimming were determined from the DNA. Counted here are 350,000 to 450,000 clones, over 85% occurring once; the ten biggest clones make up about 1.8%.

The clonotype was recovered from a woman in her twenties or thirties who had recovered from COVID-19. The chain carries TRBV27 and TRBJ2-5, with 11 bases identical to TRBD2. The sequencing input was PBMCs or T cells enriched from blood (not recorded which). In DNA form, the CDR3 reads TGTGCCAGCAGAGACAGACTAGCGGGACAAGAGACCCAGTACTTC. It yields the protein CASRDRLAGQETQYF.